The 9 T cell receptor beta chains presented below share a single source sample, sequenced in a study of T-cell reconstitution after alpha-beta-depleted transplantation in children. The library targeted TCRbeta and was prepared with unique molecular identifiers. From the PCR reads, TCRdb called clonotypes with MiXCR, one entry per CDR3 protein. The data contain a few hundred thousand distinct CDR3 sequences, 43% of them singletons. Material: PBMCs, obtained before TCRalphabeta/CD19-depleted stem cell transplant. The origin of the receptors is a girl aged 2 to 10 with aplastic anemia, due to receive a stem cell transplant.

The chain carries TRBV5-1 and TRBJ2-3; D possibly matches TRBD1 or TRBD2 (6 bases each). CDR1 and CDR2 from the germline V gene are SGHRS and YFSETQ. The CDR3 extends over 14 amino acids. Trimming removed 7 bases at V and 1 base at J, with 13 bases between. Written as DNA, the CDR3 is TGCGCCAGCGAAAAGGGGGGTGGCACAGATACGCAGTATTTT. Translating gives CASEKGGGTDTQYF.

V gene TRBV7-2 combines with J gene TRBJ2-1; 7 bases align to TRBD1. Losses at the gene ends were 6 bases for V and 0 bases for J; bases not matched to a gene: 8. Germline V gene sequence: CDR1 SGHTA, CDR2 FQGNSA. The CDR3 consists of 16 residues. This CDR3 reads CASSLGTAPSYNEQFF. The DNA of the CDR3 is TGTGCCAGCAGTCTTGGGACAGCCCCCTCCTACAATGAGCAGTTCTTC. Full variable domain (outside the CDR3, taken from reference TRBV7-2 and TRBJ2-1): GAGVSQSPSNKVTEKGKDVELRCDPISGHTALYWYRQSLGQGLEFLIYFQGNSAPDKSGLPSDRFSAERTGGSVSTLTIQRTQQEDSAVYLCASSLGTAPSYNEQFFGPGTRLTVL.

The genes are TRBV10-3 and TRBJ2-2; D gene unclear. The CDR3 loop spans 14 amino acids. Trimming removed 8 bases from V and 2 bases from J, with 12 bases in between. CDR1 is ENHRY, CDR2 SYGVKD, per germline. The CDR3 coding sequence is TGTGCCATCTCTCCTTCCCTTAACACCGGGGAGCTGTTTTTT. It yields the protein CAISPSLNTGELFF.

This clonotype was counted at least ten times. The CDR3 sequence: CATSRAFRANTGELFF. In DNA form, the CDR3 reads TGTGCCACCAGCAGAGCGTTCAGGGCGAACACCGGGGAGCTGTTTTTT. This chain joins TRBV15 and TRBJ2-2; D might be TRBD1 (5 bases). Trimming removed 1 base at V and 0 bases at J, with 9 bases between. Germline V gene lookup returns CDR1 LNHNV and CDR2 YYDKDF (reference sequence). This CDR3 contains 16 residues. Full variable domain (missing parts from reference TRBV15 and TRBJ2-2): DAMVIQNPRYQVTQFGKPVTLSCSQTLNHNVMYWYQQKSSQAPKLLFHYYDKDFNNEADTPDNFQSRRPNTSFCFLDIRSPGLGDTAMYLCATSRAFRANTGELFFGEGSRLTVL.

Many counts were recorded for this clonotype. The chain links TRBV20-1 to TRBJ1-5; D is undetermined. This CDR3 is built from 14 residues. V dropped 3 bases and J dropped 0 bases, with 9 bases sitting between them. Germline V gene data show CDR1 as DFQATT and CDR2 as SNEGSKA (reference sequence). CDR3 loop: CSASSPNSNQPQHF. For the CDR3, the DNA is TGCAGTGCTAGTTCTCCGAATAGCAATCAGCCCCAGCATTTT.

This chain uses TRBV9 with TRBJ1-6; D gene uncertain. Germline CDR1 reads SGDLS; CDR2 reads YYNGEE. The V end was cut by 7 bases, the J end by 0 bases, with 8 bases between. The CDR3 has 14 amino acids. CDR3: CASRRSSYNSPLHF. For the CDR3, the DNA is TGTGCCAGCCGTAGGAGCTCCTATAATTCACCCCTCCACTTT.

This clonotype was found a few times. The chain recombines TRBV11-2 with TRBJ2-1; 12 nucleotides line up with TRBD2. Germline V gene data show CDR1 as SGHAT and CDR2 as FQNNGV. V lost 4 bases and J lost 5; bases outside the gene matches: 12. CDR3 length: 18 amino acids. CDR3 DNA: TGTGCCAGCAGCTGGAAAGCCGCCGGGACTAGCGGGCACAATGAGCAGTTCTTC. Its translation: CASSWKAAGTSGHNEQFF.

The rearrangement joins TRBV20-1 to TRBJ2-7; no definite D call. Between the trimmed V and J ends, which lost 3 bases and 8 bases, there was a span of 8 bases. Germline V CDR1 and CDR2: DFQATT, SNEGSKA (reference sequence). The CDR3 is made up of 10 amino acids. As DNA, the CDR3 is TGCAGTGCTAGGTGGAAGAAGCAGTACTTC. This sequence encodes CSARWKKQYF.

The J gene is TRBJ2-1, the V gene TRBV27; D remains unclear. The CDR3 is 13 amino acids. V was cut by 6 bases and J by 5 bases, with 11 bases left in between. Germline values: CDR1 MNHEY, CDR2 SMNVEV (reference sequence). CDR3 in DNA: TGTGCCAGCAGCACGGACGTCCACAATGAGCAGTTCTTC. This encodes CASSTDVHNEQFF.